One and the same sample provided the 10 T cell receptor beta chains below, sequenced in a study of cytomegalovirus exposure and HLA in healthy donors. This PCR relied on a set of 60 Vbeta primers and 13 Jbeta primers. Only in-frame clones appear in the TCRdb table, and some are missing; sequencing was by immunoSEQ multiplex PCR. The sample has over 150,000 clones; over 75% are singletons. The sequenced sample was PBMCs. The source is a male donor in good health and CMV-seronegative.

V is TRBV5-1 and J is TRBJ1-1, with 9 nucleotides matching TRBD1. This CDR3 has 17 residues. Germline trimming cut 3 bases from V and 1 base from J; bases unmatched to any gene: 10. CDR1 is SGHRS, CDR2 YFSETQ, per germline. The CDR3 sequence: CASSSQGQGIQNTEAFF. DNA for the CDR3: TGCGCCAGCAGCTCGCAAGGACAGGGGATCCAGAACACTGAAGCTTTCTTT.

The gene calls are TRBV6-6 and TRBJ2-3, with D maybe TRBD1 (5 bases). V lost 2 bases and J lost 1, with 10 bases in between. The CDR3 is 15 amino acids. The V gene's germline CDR1 is MNHNY and CDR2 SVGAGI (reference sequence). The chain's CDR3 is CASSYGAAGTDTQYF. In DNA, the CDR3 is TGTGCCAGCAGTTACGGGGCCGCGGGCACAGATACGCAGTATTTT.

The chain employs TRBV4-1 and TRBJ1-6; possible D gene TRBD1, 6 bases. The germline CDR1 and CDR2 sequences are MGHRA and YSYEKL. This CDR3 is built from 16 residues. V shed 0 bases and J shed 6 bases, with 12 bases lying between them. CDR3 residues: CASSQEAGAFNSPLHF. CDR3 sequence (DNA): TGCGCCAGCAGCCAAGAAGCAGGGGCTTTTAATTCACCCCTCCACTTT.

The chain joins TRBV7-2 to TRBJ2-7; 8 bases fit TRBD1. Germline CDR1 reads SGHTA; CDR2 reads FQGNSA. The junction had 6 bases not matched to a gene; V was cut back by 1 base and J by 7 bases. This CDR3 has 14 residues. The CDR3 DNA reads as TGTGCCAGCAGCTTAGATTCCAGGGGGCAAGAGCAGTACTTC. It codes for CASSLDSRGQEQYF.

This chain uses TRBV5-1 with TRBJ2-7; 8 bases line up with TRBD1. The ends lost 4 bases at V and 6 bases at J; junction bases unmatched: 9. The CDR3 spans 14 residues. Germline assignment: CDR1 SGHRS and CDR2 YFSETQ. For the CDR3, the DNA is TGCGCCAGCAGCCCCGGACAGGGCTTACGCGAGCAGTACTTC. It is translated as CASSPGQGLREQYF.

The V gene is TRBV5-1, the J gene TRBJ2-7; TRBD1 might be the D (5 bases). CDR1 and CDR2 (germline): SGHRS, YFSETQ. V was shortened by 0 bases and J by 4 bases, with 8 bases between the two germline ends. The CDR3 has 13 amino acids. The CDR3 bases are TGCGCCAGCAGCTTGGATCCAGGGTACGAGCAGTACTTC. It yields the protein CASSLDPGYEQYF.

The rearrangement joins TRBV5-1 to TRBJ1-1; D is uncertain. The CDR3 contains 15 residues. The germline CDR1 and CDR2 sequences are SGHRS and YFSETQ. V was clipped by 5 bases and J by 1 base, with 15 bases between them. CDR3: CASSSLRVSNTEAFF. As DNA, the CDR3 is TGCGCCAGCAGTAGTCTGCGTGTCTCGAACACTGAAGCTTTCTTT.

The genes are TRBV7-9 and TRBJ1-1, with D tentatively TRBD1 (6 bases). CDR3 length: 13 residues. From germline, CDR1 is SEHNR and CDR2 FQNEAQ (reference sequence). The V gene lost 7 bases and the J gene lost 4 bases, with 13 bases spanning the gap. This chain's CDR3 is CASTYRDGTEAFF. The CDR3 coding sequence is TGTGCCAGCACCTACAGGGATGGCACTGAAGCTTTCTTT.

The CDR3 DNA is TGCGCCAGCAGCCCGGACAGGAGAGCCTCCTACAATGAGCAGTTCTTC. It specifies CASSPDRRASYNEQFF. The gene calls are TRBV5-1 and TRBJ2-1; 7 bases agree with TRBD1. CDR1 and CDR2 (germline): SGHRS, YFSETQ. The CDR3 covers 16 residues. V shed 4 bases and J 0 bases; nucleotides not matched to a gene: 7.

The rearrangement joins TRBV29-1 to TRBJ1-2; tentatively, D is TRBD1 (5 bases). CDR1 is SQVTM and CDR2 is ANQGSEA in the germline V gene. The CDR3 contains 13 residues. The V gene lost 6 bases and the J gene lost 4 bases, with 15 bases spanning the gap. The CDR3 sequence: CSVHTTGAYGYTF. In DNA, the CDR3 is TGCAGCGTCCACACTACAGGAGCCTATGGCTACACCTTC.